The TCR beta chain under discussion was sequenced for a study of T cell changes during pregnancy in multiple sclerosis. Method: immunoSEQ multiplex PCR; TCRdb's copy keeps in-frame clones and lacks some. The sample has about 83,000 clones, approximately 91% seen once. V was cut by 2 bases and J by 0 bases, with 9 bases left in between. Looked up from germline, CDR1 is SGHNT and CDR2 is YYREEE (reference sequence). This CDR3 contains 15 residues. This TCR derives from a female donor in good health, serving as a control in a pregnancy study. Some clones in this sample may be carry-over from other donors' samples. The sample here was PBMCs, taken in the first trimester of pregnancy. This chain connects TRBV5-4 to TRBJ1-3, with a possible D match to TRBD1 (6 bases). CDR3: CASSLTGSSGNTIYF. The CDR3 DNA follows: TGTGCCAGCAGCTTAACAGGGTCCTCTGGAAACACCATATATTTT.